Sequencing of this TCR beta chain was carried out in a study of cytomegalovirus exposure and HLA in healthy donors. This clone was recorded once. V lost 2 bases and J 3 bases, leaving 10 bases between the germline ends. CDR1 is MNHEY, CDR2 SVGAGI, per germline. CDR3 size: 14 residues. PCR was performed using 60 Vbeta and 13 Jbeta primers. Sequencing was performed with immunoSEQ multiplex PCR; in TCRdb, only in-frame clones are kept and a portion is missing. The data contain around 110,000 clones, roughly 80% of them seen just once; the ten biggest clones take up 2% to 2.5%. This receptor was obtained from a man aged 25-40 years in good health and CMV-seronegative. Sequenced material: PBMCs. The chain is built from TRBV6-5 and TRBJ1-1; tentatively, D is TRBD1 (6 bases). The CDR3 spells CASSYQGHHTEAFF. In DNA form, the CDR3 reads TGTGCCAGCAGTTACCAGGGACACCACACTGAAGCTTTCTTT.